This entry features one T cell receptor beta chain sequence. Antigen: not known. The data were obtained in a study of blood T cells in healthy people across ages. Study-wide results and limits: PBMCs left unsorted prevented a conclusive naive versus antigen-experienced comparison. Underestimates were what the diversity estimates from one million T cells were considered to be. The study found more naive CD4+ cells and higher diversity in long-lived than aged donors.

Trimming stripped 5 bases from V and 6 bases from J, with 17 bases between. The CDR3 is 15 amino acids. In germline, CDR1 is SGHVS, CDR2 FQNEAQ. A second PCR, run for roughly 7 to 12 cycles, used a sample-barcoded 5' primer plus a J-beta primer mix. A single record per CDR3 protein comes from TCRdb applying MiXCR to the 5' RACE reads. The table has approximately 1,000,000 distinct CDR3 sequences, around two fifths seen once. Sequenced input: blood. The chain recombines TRBV7-8 with TRBJ1-5; D might be TRBD1 (5 bases). The sequence was collected from a man between 18 and 29 years old in good health. CDR3 DNA sequence: TGTGCCAGCAGCCCCCTGGTGGGGGAAAGTCAGCCCCAGCATTTT. Encoded protein: CASSPLVGESQPQHF. The full variable domain, in which reference TRBV7-8 and TRBJ1-5 provide the parts outside the CDR3, is GAGVSQSPRYKVAKRGQDVALRCDPISGHVSLFWYQQALGQGPEFLTYFQNEAQLDKSGLPSDRFFAERPEGSVSTLKIQRTQQEDSAVYLCASSPLVGESQPQHFGDGTRLSIL.